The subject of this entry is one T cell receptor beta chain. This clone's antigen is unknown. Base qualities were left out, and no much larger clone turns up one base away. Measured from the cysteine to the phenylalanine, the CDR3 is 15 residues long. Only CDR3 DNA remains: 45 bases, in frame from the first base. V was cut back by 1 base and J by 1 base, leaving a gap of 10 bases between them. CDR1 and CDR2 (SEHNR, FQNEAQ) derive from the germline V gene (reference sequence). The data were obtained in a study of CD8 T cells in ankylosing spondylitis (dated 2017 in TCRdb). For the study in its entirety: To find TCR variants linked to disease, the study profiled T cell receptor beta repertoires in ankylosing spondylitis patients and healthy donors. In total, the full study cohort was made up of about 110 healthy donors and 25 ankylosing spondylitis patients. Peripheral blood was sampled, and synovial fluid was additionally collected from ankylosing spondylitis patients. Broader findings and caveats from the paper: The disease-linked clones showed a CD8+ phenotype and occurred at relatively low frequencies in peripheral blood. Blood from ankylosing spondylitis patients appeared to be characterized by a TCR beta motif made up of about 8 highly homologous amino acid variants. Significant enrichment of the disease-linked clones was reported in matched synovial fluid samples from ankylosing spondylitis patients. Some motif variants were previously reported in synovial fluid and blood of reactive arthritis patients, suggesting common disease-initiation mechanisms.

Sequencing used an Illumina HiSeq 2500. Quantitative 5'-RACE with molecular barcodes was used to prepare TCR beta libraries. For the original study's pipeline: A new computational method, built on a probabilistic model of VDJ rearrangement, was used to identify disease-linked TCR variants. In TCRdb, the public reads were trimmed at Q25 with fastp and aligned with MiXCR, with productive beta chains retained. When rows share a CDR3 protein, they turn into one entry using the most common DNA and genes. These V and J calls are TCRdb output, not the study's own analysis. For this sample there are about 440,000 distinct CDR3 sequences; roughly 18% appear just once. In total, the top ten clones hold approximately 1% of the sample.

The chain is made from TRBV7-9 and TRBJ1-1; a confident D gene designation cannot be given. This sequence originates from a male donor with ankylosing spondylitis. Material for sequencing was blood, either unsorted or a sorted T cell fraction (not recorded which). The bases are TGTGCCAGCAGCTTAGGAAGTGTAGCGAACACTGAAGCTTTCTTT. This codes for CASSLGSVANTEAFF.